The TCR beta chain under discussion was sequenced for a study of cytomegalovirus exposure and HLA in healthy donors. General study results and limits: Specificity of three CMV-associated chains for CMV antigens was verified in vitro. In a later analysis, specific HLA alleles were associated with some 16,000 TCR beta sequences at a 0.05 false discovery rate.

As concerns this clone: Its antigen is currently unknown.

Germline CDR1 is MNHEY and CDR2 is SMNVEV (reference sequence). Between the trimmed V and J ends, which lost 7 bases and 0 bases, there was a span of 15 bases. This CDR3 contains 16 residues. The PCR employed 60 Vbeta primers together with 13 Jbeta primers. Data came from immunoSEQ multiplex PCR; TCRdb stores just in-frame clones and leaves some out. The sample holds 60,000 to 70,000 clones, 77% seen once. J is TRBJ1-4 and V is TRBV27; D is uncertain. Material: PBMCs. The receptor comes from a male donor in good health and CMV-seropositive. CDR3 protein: CASKPEQFATNEKLFF. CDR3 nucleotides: TGTGCCAGCAAACCAGAACAGTTTGCAACTAATGAAAAACTGTTTTTT.